The rows below give T cell receptor beta chains drawn from one sample of a study of post-analysis software for immune sequencing data. MiXCR was run by TCRdb on the PCR reads, yielding one entry per CDR3 protein. This repertoire shows more than 450,000 distinct CDR3 sequences, 34% found once; its top ten account for around 5.9%. Sequenced: blood. The origin of the receptors is a girl under 18 with multiple sclerosis. Each CDR3 is given with its conserved first and last residue. D genes are given only for firm matches. Clone size appears in some rows only: once, few, many, or a class for an expanded clone.

V	D	size	J	CDR3	DNA
TRBV11-2	-	few	TRBJ1-1	CASSLDMSTEAFF	TGTGCCAGCAGCTTAGATATGAGCACTGAAGCTTTCTTT
TRBV5-1	-	-	TRBJ2-3	CASAYRGPEDTQYF	TGCGCCAGCGCGTACCGGGGGCCCGAGGATACGCAGTATTTT
TRBV18	-	-	TRBJ2-5	CASSPRSEETQYF	TGTGCCAGCTCACCTCGGTCGGAAGAGACCCAGTACTTC
TRBV5-1	-	few	TRBJ2-5	CASSLGAAVWQETQYF	TGCGCCAGCAGCTTGGGCGCGGCGGTGTGGCAAGAGACCCAGTACTTC
TRBV5-6	-	-	TRBJ1-6	CASSKVYERNSPLHF	TGTGCCAGCAGCAAGGTCTATGAGAGGAATTCACCCCTCCACTTT
TRBV20-1	-	-	TRBJ2-7	CSASWVPIGEQYF	TGCAGTGCTAGCTGGGTTCCCATCGGGGAGCAGTACTTC
TRBV7-9	-	-	TRBJ1-1	CASRALGLMNTEAFF	TGTGCCAGCAGAGCTTTGGGGTTAATGAACACTGAAGCTTTCTTT
TRBV6-6	TRBD2	few	TRBJ2-1	CASSYGRRGTSQFF	TGTGCCAGCAGTTACGGGCGGAGGGGGACTAGTCAGTTCTTC
TRBV9	-	-	TRBJ1-1	CASSVEPGNTEAFF	TGTGCCAGCAGCGTAGAGCCAGGCAACACTGAAGCTTTCTTT
TRBV27	-	few	TRBJ1-6	CASSLSIRGLSYNSPLHF	TGTGCCAGCAGTTTATCGATCCGGGGGCTCTCCTATAATTCACCCCTCCACTTT